Listed here are 2 T cell receptor beta chains from one sample, sequenced in a study of blood T cell repertoires in COVID-19. Profiled with immunoSEQ multiplex PCR; TCRdb holds only in-frame clones, not every one. The sample has some 150,000 clones; around 82% are singletons. Material: peripheral blood. The source is a woman in her fifties or sixties with acute or convalescent COVID-19.

The CDR3 nucleotides read TGTGCCAGTAGAGCGCAGGGTGGTGATCAGCCCCAGCATTTT. Translation: CASRAQGGDQPQHF. The rearrangement uses TRBV19 and TRBJ1-5, with D perhaps TRBD1 (5 bases). CDR1 and CDR2 (germline): LNHDA, SQIVND (reference sequence). V was shortened by 6 bases and J by 5 bases, with 14 bases between the two germline ends. This CDR3 region has 14 residues.

This chain joins TRBV3-1 (or the pseudogene TRBV3-2) and TRBJ1-1; the D is unclear. CDR1 is LGHDT, CDR2 YNNKEL, per germline (reference sequence). With 6 bases removed from V and 4 bases from J, the gap between germline ends came to 15 bases. This CDR3 comprises 14 residues. This chain's CDR3 is CASRPREKGTEAFF. CDR3 in DNA: TGTGCCAGCAGACCTCGGGAGAAGGGCACTGAAGCTTTCTTT.